Reported below is one T cell receptor (beta chain). Germline V gene sequence: CDR1 SGHRS, CDR2 YFSETQ. The CDR3 length is 13 residues. The V end lost 5 bases, the J end lost 6 bases, and 14 bases lay between the germline ends. This entry belongs to a study of blood T cell repertoires in COVID-19. Background on the study: Sample material is recorded as cDNA or gDNA derived from T cells, B-cell-depleted T cells, or PBMCs.

Ages ranged from about 18 to 89 years, with residence in about 24 US areas. Donors were grouped by their self-reported clinical history. This table comes from immunoSEQ multiplex PCR, and its TCRdb copy is limited to in-frame clones, with some not included. The sample has about 400,000 clones; around 90% are singletons. The chain uses TRBV5-1 and TRBJ1-2; D is unresolved. This clonotype was obtained from a woman between 35 and 50 years old with acute COVID-19. The material sequenced was PBMCs or T cells enriched from blood (not recorded which). CDR3: CASSREGIDGYTF. The CDR3 DNA sequence: TGCGCCAGCAGTCGAGAGGGAATAGATGGCTACACCTTC.